Below are 12 T cell receptor beta chains sequenced from a single sample in a study of cytomegalovirus exposure and HLA in healthy donors. Vbeta (60) and Jbeta (13) primers were used in the PCR. Produced via immunoSEQ multiplex PCR; TCRdb's table is partial and in-frame only. The sample records under 250,000 clones, about 85% being singletons. The sequencing sample was made of PBMCs. The source is a girl aged 2 to 9 in good health and CMV-seronegative.

The chain recombines TRBV30 with TRBJ1-1, with TRBD1 matching over 8 bases. Looked up from germline, CDR1 is GTSNPN and CDR2 is SVGIG (reference sequence). V trimming: 3 bases; J trimming: 9 bases; junction bases outside the gene matches: 12. The CDR3 sequence is 14 residues long. The CDR3 DNA follows: TGTGCCTGGAGAATCCAGGGGGCAGGCCCCCAAGCTTTCTTT. Its protein product is CAWRIQGAGPQAFF.

This chain links TRBV6-5 with TRBJ2-7, with TRBD1 matching over 12 bases. J gave up 3 bases and V 6 bases, and 6 bases lay outside the gene matches. CDR3 length: 15 amino acids. Germline V CDR1 and CDR2: MNHEY, SVGAGI. Here the CDR3 reads CASSRGDRGLYEQYF. In DNA form, the CDR3 reads TGTGCCAGCAGCCGCGGGGACAGGGGGCTCTACGAGCAGTACTTC.

V and J are TRBV29-1 and TRBJ2-1; 9 bases map to TRBD2. From germline, CDR1 is SQVTM and CDR2 ANQGSEA. CDR3 size: 14 residues. V gave up 7 bases and J gave up 2 bases; unmatched junction bases: 6. CDR3 sequence reads: CSDLTSGAYNEQFF. CDR3 nucleotide sequence: TGCAGCGACTTGACTAGCGGAGCCTACAATGAGCAGTTCTTC.

This clone was counted only a few times. This rearrangement joins TRBV27 to TRBJ1-3, with 7 positions matching TRBD1. Germline V gene lookup returns CDR1 MNHEY and CDR2 SMNVEV (reference sequence). V shed 3 bases, J shed 0 bases, and the junction held 8 bases outside the gene matches. The CDR3 sequence is 17 residues long. The CDR3 DNA reads TGTGCCAGCAGTTTCCCCACAGGGGTCAGCTCTGGAAACACCATATATTTT. It codes for CASSFPTGVSSGNTIYF.

The V gene is TRBV2, the J gene TRBJ1-2; TRBD1 aligns across 7 bases. Losses at the gene ends were 7 bases for V and 5 bases for J; bases not matched to a gene: 7. The germline CDR1 and CDR2 sequences are SNHLY and FYNNEI. The CDR3 runs 13 residues. The CDR3 DNA follows: TGTGCCAGCAAAGTAAGGGGGCTGTATGGCTACACCTTC. It codes for CASKVRGLYGYTF.

The CDR3 region is CASSLAQTRTGTEAFF. The CDR3 nucleotides read TGTGCCAGCAGCTTAGCGCAGACAAGGACGGGAACTGAAGCTTTCTTT. The chain couples TRBV7-2 to TRBJ1-1; D gene ambiguous. The CDR3 spans 16 residues. With 0 bases removed from V and 5 bases from J, the gap between germline ends came to 16 bases. CDR1 and CDR2 (germline): SGHTA, FQGNSA.

Here the CDR3 reads CAWSGYQQGASNEQFF. CDR3 bases: TGTGCCTGGAGTGGGTACCAGCAGGGGGCAAGCAATGAGCAGTTCTTC. The chain uses TRBV30 and TRBJ2-1, with 8 bases fitting TRBD1. Germline CDR1 and CDR2: GTSNPN and SVGIG (reference sequence). CDR3 length: 16 amino acids. V was pared by 1 base and J by 6 bases, with 11 bases of the junction left unmatched.

The chain uses TRBV2 and TRBJ1-5; possibly TRBD1 for D (5 bases). CDR3 size: 16 residues. CDR1 and CDR2 from the germline V gene are SNHLY and FYNNEI. The ends were cut back, 1 base at V and 0 bases at J, with 10 bases in the middle. CDR3 sequence reads: CASSEVRGYSNQPQHF. CDR3 in DNA: TGTGCCAGCAGTGAAGTTAGGGGATATAGCAATCAGCCCCAGCATTTT.

The J gene is TRBJ1-2, the V gene TRBV30; weak D call: TRBD1 (6 bases). The germline gives CDR1 GTSNPN, CDR2 SVGIG (reference sequence). Trimming took off 5 bases at V and 3 bases at J, with 10 bases between the two ends. The CDR3 runs 12 residues. As DNA, the CDR3 is TGTGCCTGGGCCCCAGGGGACTATGGCTACACCTTC. This sequence encodes CAWAPGDYGYTF.

The chain carries TRBV12-5 and TRBJ2-1, with a possible D match to TRBD2 (5 bases). V gave up 10 bases and J gave up 4 bases, with 14 bases separating them. This CDR3 is 13 amino acids long. The V gene's germline CDR1 is LGHNT and CDR2 FRNRAP. The CDR3 is CATGGQGYNEQFF. DNA of the CDR3: TGTGCTACCGGCGGGCAAGGTTACAATGAGCAGTTCTTC.

This chain uses TRBV2 with TRBJ2-7, with 9 nucleotides matching TRBD1. The V gene end was trimmed by 8 bases and the J gene end by 0 bases; junction bases not matched to a gene: 2. CDR3 length: 13 residues. Germline CDR1 reads SNHLY; CDR2 reads FYNNEI. The CDR3 region has the DNA TGTGCCAGCGGGACAGGGAGCTCCTACGAGCAGTACTTC. Translating it yields CASGTGSSYEQYF.

This chain connects TRBV7-9 to TRBJ2-5, with D possibly being TRBD2 (6 bases). Germline assignment: CDR1 SEHNR and CDR2 FQNEAQ (reference sequence). CDR3 length: 15 amino acids. Trimming left V 1 base short and J 5 bases short, with 14 bases between. The CDR3 coding sequence is TGTGCCAGCAGCTTAGTGGAATGGGGGAGGGAGACCCAGTACTTC. This codes for CASSLVEWGRETQYF.